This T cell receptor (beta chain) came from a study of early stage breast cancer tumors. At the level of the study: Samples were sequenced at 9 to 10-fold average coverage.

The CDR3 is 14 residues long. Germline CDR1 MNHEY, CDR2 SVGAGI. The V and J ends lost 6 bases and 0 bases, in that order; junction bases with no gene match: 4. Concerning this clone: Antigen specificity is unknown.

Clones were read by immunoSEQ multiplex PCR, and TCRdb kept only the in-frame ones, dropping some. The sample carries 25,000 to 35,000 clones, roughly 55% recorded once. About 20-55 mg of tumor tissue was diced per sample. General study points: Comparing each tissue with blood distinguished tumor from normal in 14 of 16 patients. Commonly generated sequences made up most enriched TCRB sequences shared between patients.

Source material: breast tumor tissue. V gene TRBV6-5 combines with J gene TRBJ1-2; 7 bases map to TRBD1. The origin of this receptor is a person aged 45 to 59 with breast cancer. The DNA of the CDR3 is TGTGCCAGCAGCCGACAGGGTTCTAACTATGGCTACACCTTC. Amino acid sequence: CASSRQGSNYGYTF.